This entry concerns a single T cell receptor (beta chain). Antigen unknown. These data originate in a study of blood T cells in healthy people across ages. General study results and limits: Underestimates were what the diversity estimates from one million T cells were considered to be. Without sorted subsets, naive and antigen-experienced compartments could not be conclusively compared. Naive T cell percentage showed a strong correlation with the diversity of TCR beta.

Using a J-beta primer mix together with a sample-barcoded 5' primer, a second PCR was run for roughly 6 to 12 cycles. TCRdb reanalysed the 5' RACE reads using MiXCR and keeps one entry per CDR3 protein. The data contain some 370,000 distinct CDR3 sequences, about half of them singletons. Sequencing used blood. This clonotype was sampled from a man in his sixties in good health.

In nucleotides, the CDR3 is TGTGCCAGCAGTCCCTCAGGGGGCGTAGATCAGACCCAGTACTTC. It codes for CASSPSGGVDQTQYF. The chain carries TRBV12-3 or TRBV12-4 and TRBJ2-5, with 8 nucleotides matching TRBD1. The CDR3 runs to 15 residues. The V gene end was trimmed by 5 bases and the J gene end by 6 bases; junction bases not matched to a gene: 11.